This T cell receptor beta chain is from a study of blood T cell repertoires in COVID-19. About the research overall: The United States, Italy and Spain provided the acute and convalescent COVID-19 samples.

Study processing details: From reference gene primer amplification, estimates of nucleated cell counts were derived. The table came from immunoSEQ multiplex PCR; TCRdb's copy has only in-frame clones and leaves some out. V and J calls plus clone size are reproduced from that table; the DNA served to infer D and trimming. The table shows under 85,000 clones, with 70% to 90% occurring only once. The CDR3 length is 15 residues. Sequencing was performed on peripheral blood. This rearrangement joins TRBV21-1 to TRBJ1-5. TRBV21-1 is an annotated pseudogene. This receptor was taken from an elderly man in a cohort sampled during active COVID-19. CDR3 nucleotides: TGTGCCAGCACCCGGGGGAGCAGAGTCAATCAGCCCCAGCATTTT. Protein sequence: CASTRGSRVNQPQHF.